Below, one T cell receptor beta chain is given with its context. Antigen: not known. The data were obtained in a study of T-cell memory formation after mild COVID-19. Study summary: TCR clusters were largely donor specific. Study findings and constraints: Later expanders leaned CD4+, whereas day 15 to 85 contracting clones were balanced CD4/CD8.

After removal of 4 bases from V and 4 bases from J, the junction contained 10 bases not matched to a gene. The CDR3 length is 15 residues. The germline V gene encodes CDR1 SGHRS and CDR2 YFSETQ. Constant-segment primers and 5'RACE yielded cDNA libraries for TCR alpha and TCR beta, each carrying sample barcodes and UMIs. TCRdb fed the 5' RACE reads into MiXCR, producing one record per CDR3 protein. Of some 180,000 distinct CDR3 sequences in the sample, about 18% are singletons; the top ten hold roughly 3.9%. This rearrangement joins TRBV5-1 to TRBJ1-2, with TRBD1 matching 7 bases. Sequencing was done on a sample of PBMCs or a T cell subset sorted from them (not recorded which). The receptor was isolated from a man aged 18 to 30 who had mild COVID-19 (a few samples of this study predate the infection). Cell type and time point are not known. CDR3 loop: CASSPQGQIGYGYTF. CDR3 in DNA: TGCGCCAGCAGCCCCCAGGGACAGATTGGCTATGGCTACACCTTC.